The next 17 T cell receptor beta chains were all read from a single sample in a study of blood T cell repertoires in COVID-19. Profiled with immunoSEQ multiplex PCR; TCRdb holds only in-frame clones, not every one. The table has 490,000 or so clones, 80% to 90% seen once. The sequenced sample consisted of PBMCs or T cells enriched from blood (not recorded which). The receptors come from a woman in her fifties or sixties who had recovered from COVID-19.

In its sample, this clone was seen a few times. In DNA, the CDR3 is TGTGCCAGCGGGGACGGGACAGGGGTCACCGGGGAGCTGTTTTTT. It encodes CASGDGTGVTGELFF. V and J are TRBV11-3 and TRBJ2-2; TRBD1 agrees at 10 bases. The CDR3 contains 15 residues. The germline V gene encodes CDR1 SGHNT and CDR2 YENEEA. V shed 8 bases and J 4 bases; nucleotides not matched to a gene: 7.

The V and J genes are TRBV19 and TRBJ2-5, with 8 positions matching TRBD2. The CDR3 is made up of 15 amino acids. Germline lookup yields CDR1 LNHDA and CDR2 SQIVND (reference sequence). J lost 2 bases, V lost 5 bases, and 7 bases had no gene match. CDR3 nucleotide sequence: TGTGCCAGTAGTTCCCGGGGCGGGGGGCAAGAGACCCAGTACTTC. This sequence encodes CASSSRGGGQETQYF.

The chain recombines TRBV5-1 with TRBJ1-6, with 8 bases fitting TRBD1. V was pared by 3 bases and J by 5 bases, with 13 bases of the junction left unmatched. The CDR3 runs to 18 residues. In germline, CDR1 is SGHRS, CDR2 YFSETQ. CDR3: CASSSTPGGAIHNSPLHF. DNA for the CDR3: TGCGCCAGCAGCTCGACCCCAGGGGGCGCGATCCATAATTCACCCCTCCACTTT.

The chain carries TRBV5-1 and TRBJ2-1, with D tentatively TRBD1 (6 bases). This CDR3 is 15 amino acids long. V was pared by 4 bases and J by 10 bases, with 21 bases between. Looked up from germline, CDR1 is SGHRS and CDR2 is YFSETQ. The DNA of the CDR3 is TGCGCCAGCAGCCGTGGGGACATGGATATTGGGGAGCAGTTCTTC. This translates into CASSRGDMDIGEQFF.

This clone was observed once. The CDR3 DNA reads TGTGCCAGCAGTTTATCGATTCCCAGGGGGCAAGGAGAGCAGTACTTC. As protein: CASSLSIPRGQGEQYF. V is TRBV28 and J is TRBJ2-7, with TRBD1 identical over 8 bases. Germline V CDR1 and CDR2: MDHEN, SYDVKM. The CDR3 spans 16 residues. Germline trimming cut 1 base from V and 7 bases from J; bases unmatched to any gene: 12.

V is TRBV5-1 and J is TRBJ2-7, with D tentatively TRBD1 (5 bases). CDR1 is SGHRS, CDR2 YFSETQ, per germline. The CDR3 sequence is 14 residues long. Trimming took off 3 bases at V and 2 bases at J, with 12 bases between the two ends. The CDR3 sequence is CASSSTAGTYEQYF. The CDR3 region has the DNA TGCGCCAGCAGCTCCACGGCAGGGACCTACGAGCAGTACTTC.

This sequence joins TRBV5-1 and TRBJ2-5, with D possibly TRBD2 on 6 matching bases. Trimming removed 0 bases from V and 4 bases from J, with 7 bases in between. Germline V gives CDR1 SGHRS, CDR2 YFSETQ. This CDR3 contains 13 residues. The CDR3 reads CASSLGRAETQYF. CDR3 DNA sequence: TGCGCCAGCAGCTTGGGGAGGGCAGAGACCCAGTACTTC. The variable domain in full, with the rest retrieved from reference TRBV5-1 and TRBJ2-5, is KAGVTQTPRYLIKTRGQQVTLSCSPISGHRSVSWYQQTPGQGLQFLFEYFSETQRNKGNFPGRFSGRQFSNSRSEMNVSTLELGDSALYLCASSLGRAETQYFGPGTRLLVL.

The chain has TRBV7-9 and TRBJ1-4; TRBD1 might be the D (6 bases). In germline, CDR1 is SEHNR, CDR2 FQNEAQ (reference sequence). The CDR3 consists of 15 residues. V lost 1 base and J 3 bases, leaving 9 bases between the germline ends. The CDR3 sequence: CASSLETGPNEKLFF. CDR3 nucleotide sequence: TGTGCCAGCAGCTTAGAAACAGGGCCTAATGAAAAACTGTTTTTT.

The J gene is TRBJ2-1, the V gene TRBV7-2; TRBD2 is a possible D gene (6 bases). Trimming pared 8 bases from V and 5 bases from J, leaving 13 bases between. The CDR3 totals 13 residues. Germline lookup yields CDR1 SGHTA and CDR2 FQGNSA. The CDR3 spells CASAGSRDNEQFF. The CDR3 nucleotides are TGTGCCAGCGCGGGGTCGAGGGACAATGAGCAGTTCTTC.

The V gene is TRBV10-3, the J gene TRBJ1-5; the D is unclear. This CDR3 region has 15 residues. Looked up from germline, CDR1 is ENHRY and CDR2 is SYGVKD. Trimming left V 0 bases short and J 3 bases short, with 9 bases between. CDR3 residues: CAISESELNNQPQHF. CDR3 nucleotides: TGTGCCATCAGTGAGTCGGAGTTAAACAATCAGCCCCAGCATTTT.

This clone was counted once. The genes are TRBV27 and TRBJ2-1; perhaps TRBD1 as D (6 bases). The V gene lost 4 bases and the J gene lost 5 bases, with 12 bases spanning the gap. Germline V gene sequence: CDR1 MNHEY, CDR2 SMNVEV (reference sequence). This CDR3 spans 14 amino acids. The CDR3, as DNA: TGTGCCAGCAGTTCGCTCACAGGGAACAATGAGCAGTTCTTC. Translating gives CASSSLTGNNEQFF.

This clone was counted once. The chain combines TRBV6-5 with TRBJ1-4; 10 nucleotides match TRBD1. This CDR3 region has 15 residues. Germline V lookup: CDR1 MNHEY, CDR2 SVGAGI. Unmatched junction bases numbered 2, after V lost 2 bases and J lost 5 bases. The CDR3 reads CASSYRTGGNEKLFF. The CDR3 nucleotides are TGTGCCAGCAGTTACAGGACAGGGGGGAATGAAAAACTGTTTTTT.

This chain connects TRBV11-3 to TRBJ1-4; weak D call: TRBD1 (5 bases). This CDR3 is 19 amino acids long. Trimming pared 6 bases from V and 5 bases from J, leaving 28 bases between. The V gene's germline CDR1 is SGHNT and CDR2 YENEEA. The CDR3 DNA reads as TGTGCCAGCAGTTCAAATCGGGTGGGACGGCTGGGAGGGAATGAAAAACTGTTTTTT. Translation gives CASSSNRVGRLGGNEKLFF.

The chain recombines TRBV5-1 with TRBJ1-1; D may be TRBD1 (5 bases). The V end was cut by 4 bases, the J end by 5 bases, with 15 bases between. Germline V lookup: CDR1 SGHRS, CDR2 YFSETQ. The CDR3 has 14 amino acids. The CDR3 is CASSLRGTGTEAFF. CDR3 nucleotides: TGCGCCAGCAGCCTGCGGGGGACGGGGACTGAAGCTTTCTTT.

This clone was recorded once. The rearrangement uses TRBV6-6 and TRBJ1-6; 7 nucleotides line up with TRBD1. The CDR3 runs 13 residues. Per the germline V gene, CDR1 is MNHNY and CDR2 is SVGAGI (reference sequence). V lost 2 bases, J lost 13 bases, and 5 bases stayed unmatched. DNA for the CDR3: TGTGCCAGCAGTTACGCACAGGGGCGGCCCCTCCACTTT. It encodes CASSYAQGRPLHF.

This clone was counted once. V usage is TRBV29-1 and J usage is TRBJ1-1; 10 nucleotides agree with TRBD1. CDR1 and CDR2 from the germline V gene are SQVTM and ANQGSEA. V was pared by 3 bases and J by 5 bases, with 9 bases of the junction left unmatched. The CDR3 covers 15 residues. The CDR3 nucleotides read TGCAGCGTTGATTCGACAGGGGGCGCGATAACTGAAGCTTTCTTT. Amino acids: CSVDSTGGAITEAFF.

This clone was detected once. The chain has TRBV11-3 and TRBJ1-5; 7 bases are shared with TRBD1. This CDR3 region has 18 residues. The V gene end was trimmed by 0 bases and the J gene end by 7 bases; junction bases not matched to a gene: 15. Per the germline V gene, CDR1 is SGHNT and CDR2 is YENEEA. CDR3 sequence: CASSLDKGPPQGSQPQHF. The CDR3 region has the DNA TGTGCCAGCAGCTTAGATAAGGGGCCCCCACAGGGGTCGCAGCCCCAGCATTTT.